This TCR beta chain derives from a study of blood T cell repertoires in COVID-19. Source study methods: The assay estimated nucleated cells by amplifying reference gene primers. Clones were sequenced by immunoSEQ multiplex PCR, and TCRdb holds only the in-frame ones, with some missing. V, J and clone size were drawn from that table, and D and trimming were deduced from the DNA. The sample yields 150,000 or so clones, approximately 84% seen once. V lost 5 bases, J lost 6 bases, and 11 bases lay in between. This CDR3 comprises 13 residues. Germline CDR1 SGHAT, CDR2 FQNNGV. Enrollees, about 18 to 89 years old, lived in 24 US areas. This clone turned up a few times.

This TCR was recovered from a woman between 40 and 55 years old with acute COVID-19. The chain has TRBV11-2 and TRBJ2-1; D is unclear. The sample comprised PBMCs or T cells enriched from blood (not recorded which). CDR3 region: CASSSGVGNEQFF. In DNA, the CDR3 is TGTGCCAGCAGCAGTGGAGTTGGCAATGAGCAGTTCTTC.